One sample yielded the 8 T cell receptor beta chains listed below, sequenced in a study of shared clonotypes between healthy human individuals. The protocol was immunoSEQ multiplex PCR, while the TCRdb copy is restricted to in-frame clones and leaves out a portion. The sample lists over a million clones, about 80% occurring once. Sequencing used memory CD4+ T cells from PBMCs. Stated subset: CD45RA-negative fraction. Receptors originate from a man aged 18 to 30 in good health. Some clones in this sample may be carry-over from other donors' samples.

The chain uses TRBV9 and TRBJ2-7; 12 bases line up with TRBD2. The CDR3 runs to 16 residues. CDR1 is SGDLS and CDR2 is YYNGEE in the germline V gene. Trimming cost V 4 bases and J 2 bases; bases outside gene matches: 7. CDR3 sequence reads: CASSPMGLAGTYEQYF. In DNA form, the CDR3 reads TGTGCCAGCAGCCCCATGGGACTAGCGGGTACCTACGAGCAGTACTTC.

The V gene is TRBV2, the J gene TRBJ1-3, with unresolved D. V was shortened by 5 bases and J by 0 bases, with 8 bases between the two germline ends. This CDR3 has 14 residues. Germline V gene lookup returns CDR1 SNHLY and CDR2 FYNNEI. This chain's CDR3 is CASSTEGSGNTIYF. The CDR3 DNA reads as TGTGCCAGCAGTACCGAGGGCTCTGGAAACACCATATATTTT.

V gene TRBV7-2 combines with J gene TRBJ2-7, with 8 bases fitting TRBD2. V dropped 7 bases and J dropped 3; count of bases not matched to a gene: 11. Looked up from germline, CDR1 is SGHTA and CDR2 is FQGNSA. CDR3 length: 15 residues. CDR3 in amino acids: CASNKPSGSGYEQYF. Here the CDR3 DNA reads TGTGCCAGCAACAAACCGAGCGGGAGCGGCTACGAGCAGTACTTC.

The rearrangement links TRBV28 to TRBJ1-5; 7 bases align to TRBD1. Trimming removed 4 bases from V and 0 bases from J; junction bases left unmatched: 12. Germline V gene data show CDR1 as MDHEN and CDR2 as SYDVKM. This CDR3 region has 18 residues. The CDR3 DNA sequence: TGTGCCAGCAGTTCGCCTCGGGACAGAAAGAATAGCAATCAGCCCCAGCATTTT. Translated, it gives CASSSPRDRKNSNQPQHF. Filled out from reference TRBV28 and TRBJ1-5, the complete variable domain reads DVKVTQSSRYLVKRTGEKVFLECVQDMDHENMFWYRQDPGLGLRLIYFSYDVKMKEKGDIPEGYSVSREKKERFSLILESASTNQTSMYLCASSSPRDRKNSNQPQHFGDGTRLSIL.

The CDR3 nucleotides read TGTGCCAGCAGCAGACAGGGGACGGGGCAGTACTTC. Amino acid sequence: CASSRQGTGQYF. This sequence joins TRBV6-5 and TRBJ2-7, with 8 bases identical to TRBD1. This CDR3 contains 12 residues. Unmatched junction bases numbered 7, after V lost 6 bases and J lost 9 bases. Germline-derived CDR1 and CDR2 are MNHEY and SVGAGI.

This chain uses TRBV30 with TRBJ2-5; a weak D match, TRBD2 (7 bases). In germline, CDR1 is GTSNPN, CDR2 SVGIG (reference sequence). The germline V and J ends were trimmed by 0 bases and 6 bases, with 17 bases remaining between them. This CDR3 spans 15 amino acids. The CDR3 protein is CAWSVRGGEGKTQYF. The CDR3 nucleotides read TGTGCCTGGAGTGTAAGGGGGGGCGAAGGCAAGACCCAGTACTTC.

The J gene is TRBJ1-4, the V gene TRBV2, with 8 nucleotides matching TRBD1. V dropped 2 bases and J dropped 7; count of bases not matched to a gene: 6. CDR3 size: 15 residues. Germline values: CDR1 SNHLY, CDR2 FYNNEI. The CDR3 here is CASSERTGSGEKLFF. CDR3 nucleotides: TGTGCCAGCAGTGAACGGACAGGGAGCGGTGAAAAACTGTTTTTT.

Concerning this clone itself: The sample carries other DNA sequences with the same CDR3. In DNA form, the CDR3 reads TGTGCCAGCAGCTTAAACCAGGGTAGGGAGACCCAGTACTTC. Residues: CASSLNQGRETQYF. The chain carries TRBV7-2 and TRBJ2-5, with D maybe TRBD1 (5 bases). Deletions cut 2 bases from V and 5 bases from J, with 12 bases between. This CDR3 has 14 amino acids. Per the germline V gene, CDR1 is SGHTA and CDR2 is FQGNSA.